The T cell receptor (beta chain) described here comes from a study of blood T cell repertoires in COVID-19. Authors' data handling: Reference gene primer amplification gave nucleated cell count estimates. Repertoires were generated with immunoSEQ multiplex PCR, while TCRdb's copy carries only in-frame clones and drops some. V and J calls and clone size follow that table, whereas D and trimming were derived from the DNA. The profile shows approximately 320,000 clones, roughly 89% of them singletons. The CDR3 runs 14 residues. J lost 8 bases, V lost 6 bases, and 5 bases had no gene match. CDR1 and CDR2 from the germline V gene are SEHNR and FQNEAQ (reference sequence).

The J gene is TRBJ2-1, the V gene TRBV7-9; 12 positions match TRBD2. This receptor was taken from a woman between 25 and 40 years old with COVID-19, enrolled during active disease. The sequencing sample was made of peripheral blood. In DNA form, the CDR3 reads TGTGCCAGCAGTCCAACTAGCGGGGGGTATGAGCAGTTCTTC. Translated: CASSPTSGGYEQFF.